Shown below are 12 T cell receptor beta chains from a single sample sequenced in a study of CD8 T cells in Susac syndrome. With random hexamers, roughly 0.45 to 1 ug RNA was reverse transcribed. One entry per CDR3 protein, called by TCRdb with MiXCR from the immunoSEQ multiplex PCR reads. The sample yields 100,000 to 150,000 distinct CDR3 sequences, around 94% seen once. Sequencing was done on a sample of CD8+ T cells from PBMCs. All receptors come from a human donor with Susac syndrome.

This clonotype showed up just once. CDR3 DNA: TGCAGTGCTAGGACCTACGAGAGGCCGTACAATGAGCAGTTCTTC. It codes for CSARTYERPYNEQFF. J is TRBJ2-1 and V is TRBV20-1, with D unresolved. Trimming cost V 3 bases and J 4 bases, with 16 bases left between them. This CDR3 has 15 amino acids. Germline V gene lookup returns CDR1 DFQATT and CDR2 SNEGSKA (reference sequence).

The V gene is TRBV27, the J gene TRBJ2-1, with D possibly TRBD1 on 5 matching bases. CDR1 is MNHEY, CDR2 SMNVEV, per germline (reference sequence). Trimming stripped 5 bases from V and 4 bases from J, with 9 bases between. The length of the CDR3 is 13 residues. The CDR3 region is CASSLQEYNEQFF. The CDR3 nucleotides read TGTGCCAGCAGTCTACAGGAATACAATGAGCAGTTCTTC.

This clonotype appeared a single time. As DNA, the CDR3 is TGCAGTGCTTACCGCCGACAGGGTAACTATGGCTACACCTTC. Residues: CSAYRRQGNYGYTF. This chain joins TRBV20-1 and TRBJ1-2; 7 bases line up with TRBD1. From germline, CDR1 is DFQATT and CDR2 SNEGSKA (reference sequence). V trimming: 5 bases; J trimming: 1 base; junction bases outside the gene matches: 7. This CDR3 comprises 14 residues.

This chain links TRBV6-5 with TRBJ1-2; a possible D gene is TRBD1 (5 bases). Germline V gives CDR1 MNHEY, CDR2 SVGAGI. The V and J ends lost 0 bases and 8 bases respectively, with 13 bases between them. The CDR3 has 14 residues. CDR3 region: CASSYSLWGMGYTF. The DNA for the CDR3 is TGTGCCAGCAGTTACTCCCTGTGGGGGATGGGCTACACCTTC.

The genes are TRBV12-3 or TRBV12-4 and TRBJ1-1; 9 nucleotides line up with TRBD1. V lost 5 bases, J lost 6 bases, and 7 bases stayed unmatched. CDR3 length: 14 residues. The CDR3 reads CASSPGTGSSEAFF. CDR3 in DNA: TGTGCCAGCAGTCCCGGGACAGGGAGTTCTGAAGCTTTCTTT.

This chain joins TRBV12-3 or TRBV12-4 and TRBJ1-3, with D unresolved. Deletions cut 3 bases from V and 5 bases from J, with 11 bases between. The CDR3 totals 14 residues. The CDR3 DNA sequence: TGTGCCAGCAGTTTTCTGTGGCGGCGAAACACCATATATTTT. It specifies CASSFLWRRNTIYF.

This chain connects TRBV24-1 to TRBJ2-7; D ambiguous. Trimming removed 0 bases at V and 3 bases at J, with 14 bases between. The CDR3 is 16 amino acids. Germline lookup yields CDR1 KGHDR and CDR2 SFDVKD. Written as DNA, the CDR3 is TGTGCCACCAGTGATTTGCGTCTAGTCTTCGTCTACGAGCAGTACTTC. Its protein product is CATSDLRLVFVYEQYF.

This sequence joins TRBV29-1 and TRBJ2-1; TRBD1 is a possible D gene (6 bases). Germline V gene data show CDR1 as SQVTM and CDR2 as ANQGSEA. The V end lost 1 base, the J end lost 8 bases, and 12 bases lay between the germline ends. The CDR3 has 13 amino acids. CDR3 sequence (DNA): TGCAGCGTTGAAGTGGCAGGGGACCATGAGCAGTTCTTC. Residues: CSVEVAGDHEQFF.

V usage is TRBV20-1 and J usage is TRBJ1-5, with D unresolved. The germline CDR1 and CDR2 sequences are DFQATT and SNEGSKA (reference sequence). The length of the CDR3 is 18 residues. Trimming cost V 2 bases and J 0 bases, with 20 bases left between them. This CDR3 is CSARPIGLDGNSNQPQHF. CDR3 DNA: TGCAGTGCTAGACCCATCGGACTGGACGGAAATAGCAATCAGCCCCAGCATTTT.

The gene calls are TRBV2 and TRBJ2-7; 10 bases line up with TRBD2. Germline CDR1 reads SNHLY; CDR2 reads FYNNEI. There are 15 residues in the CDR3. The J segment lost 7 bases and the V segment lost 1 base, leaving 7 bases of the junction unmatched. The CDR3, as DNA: TGTGCCAGCAGTGAAGGGCTAGCGGGAGCGGGGGAGCAGTACTTC. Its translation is CASSEGLAGAGEQYF.

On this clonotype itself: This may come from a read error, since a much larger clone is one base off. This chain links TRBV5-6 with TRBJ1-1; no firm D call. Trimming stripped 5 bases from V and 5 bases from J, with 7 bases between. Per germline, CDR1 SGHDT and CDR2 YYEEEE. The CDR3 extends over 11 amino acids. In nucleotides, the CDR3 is TGTGCCAGCAGGTTAGGGACTGAAGCTTTCTTT. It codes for CASRLGTEAFF.

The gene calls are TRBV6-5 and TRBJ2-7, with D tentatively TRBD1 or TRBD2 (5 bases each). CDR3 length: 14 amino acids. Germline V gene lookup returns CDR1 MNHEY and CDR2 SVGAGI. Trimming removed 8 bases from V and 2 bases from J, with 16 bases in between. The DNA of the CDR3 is TGTGCCAGCCGGTTCAGGGACCTTCCCTACGAGCAGTACTTC. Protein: CASRFRDLPYEQYF.